This TCR beta chain is from a study of response to subunit inactivated influenza vaccine. This clonotype was observed a handful of times. Trimming removed 5 bases from V and 6 bases from J, with 20 bases in between. The CDR3 sequence is 16 residues long. The V gene's germline CDR1 is LGHDT and CDR2 YNNKEL (reference sequence). In TCRdb, the RT-PCR reads were re-called with MiXCR into one record per CDR3 protein. The table has over 800,000 distinct CDR3 sequences, 21% seen once. The chain uses TRBV3-1 and TRBJ2-1, with D perhaps TRBD1 or TRBD2 (5 bases each). The sequenced sample was PBMCs from blood, obtained roughly 5 days after vaccination. The receptor comes from a man aged 45-65 years who received an inactivated influenza vaccine. The CDR3 is CASSNHRTAGGNEQFF. The CDR3 region has the DNA TGTGCCAGCAGCAACCACAGGACCGCTGGGGGCAATGAGCAGTTCTTC.